The 32 T cell receptor beta chains presented below share a single source sample, sequenced in a study of blood T cell repertoires in COVID-19. TCRdb's copy holds only in-frame clones and misses some; the assay was immunoSEQ multiplex PCR. The sample yields some 300,000 clones, about 87% seen once. Sequences were obtained from peripheral blood. The receptors were sampled from a woman aged 50 to 65 with COVID-19, enrolled during active disease.

The chain links TRBV6-2 or TRBV6-3 to TRBJ2-5; TRBD2 matches 9 bases. This CDR3 spans 16 amino acids. V was pared by 5 bases and J by 5 bases, with 12 bases of the junction left unmatched. Germline CDR1 reads MNHEY; CDR2 reads SVGEGT. The CDR3 reads CASSQHSLAGGETQYF. Here the CDR3 DNA reads TGTGCCAGCAGTCAACACAGCCTCGCGGGAGGGGAGACCCAGTACTTC.

This sequence joins TRBV7-9 and TRBJ2-6; perhaps TRBD1 as D (6 bases). The V end was cut by 1 base, the J end by 0 bases, with 16 bases between. CDR3 length: 19 amino acids. Per germline, CDR1 SEHNR and CDR2 FQNEAQ (reference sequence). CDR3 loop: CASSLGVQGPNSGANVLTF. For the CDR3, the DNA is TGTGCCAGCAGCTTAGGAGTACAGGGTCCCAACTCTGGGGCCAACGTCCTGACTTTC.

V usage is TRBV24-1 and J usage is TRBJ2-2, with D perhaps TRBD1 (6 bases). The CDR3 totals 13 residues. V was pared by 8 bases and J by 1 base, with 7 bases between. Looked up from germline, CDR1 is KGHDR and CDR2 is SFDVKD. As DNA, the CDR3 is TGTGCCACCAAGGGACAGAACACCGGGGAGCTGTTTTTT. Translated, it gives CATKGQNTGELFF.

The chain couples TRBV5-1 to TRBJ1-4; D is ambiguous. This CDR3 is built from 13 residues. The V end lost 5 bases, the J end lost 4 bases, and 9 bases lay between the germline ends. Germline lookup yields CDR1 SGHRS and CDR2 YFSETQ. In DNA, the CDR3 is TGCGCCAGCAGAGAGGAGATTAATGAAAAACTGTTTTTT. It encodes CASREEINEKLFF. Complete variable domain (other parts from reference TRBV5-1 and TRBJ1-4): KAGVTQTPRYLIKTRGQQVTLSCSPISGHRSVSWYQQTPGQGLQFLFEYFSETQRNKGNFPGRFSGRQFSNSRSEMNVSTLELGDSALYLCASREEINEKLFFGSGTQLSVL.

This sequence joins TRBV7-8 and TRBJ2-3; 7 bases are a match to TRBD2. J lost 2 bases, V lost 3 bases, and 11 bases had no gene match. Germline assignment: CDR1 SGHVS and CDR2 FQNEAQ. The CDR3 spans 17 residues. The CDR3 DNA sequence: TGTGCCAGCAGCTTCTCCCCCCCTAGCGGTACCACAGATACGCAGTATTTT. Its translation: CASSFSPPSGTTDTQYF. Full variable domain (remainder filled in from reference TRBV7-8 and TRBJ2-3): GAGVSQSPRYKVAKRGQDVALRCDPISGHVSLFWYQQALGQGPEFLTYFQNEAQLDKSGLPSDRFFAERPEGSVSTLKIQRTQQEDSAVYLCASSFSPPSGTTDTQYFGPGTRLTVL.

The CDR3 DNA is TGTGCCAGCTGCCTAGCGGGAGGGTTGGGGACGCTATACAATGAGCAGTTCTTC. Amino acid sequence: CASCLAGGLGTLYNEQFF. V gene TRBV27 combines with J gene TRBJ2-1, with TRBD2 matching 12 bases. Germline V gene sequence: CDR1 MNHEY, CDR2 SMNVEV (reference sequence). CDR3 length: 18 amino acids. V lost 8 bases to trimming and J lost 4 bases; unmatched junction nucleotides: 15.

The genes are TRBV7-8 and TRBJ1-1; D remains ambiguous. Trimming took off 3 bases at V and 0 bases at J, with 5 bases between the two ends. The CDR3 is 13 amino acids. Germline V CDR1 and CDR2: SGHVS, FQNEAQ. The CDR3: CASSFRMNTEAFF. The DNA for the CDR3 is TGTGCCAGCAGCTTCAGAATGAACACTGAAGCTTTCTTT.

The chain recombines TRBV18 with TRBJ1-2, with unresolved D. Per the germline V gene, CDR1 is KGHSH and CDR2 is LQKENI. V lost 0 bases to trimming and J lost 0 bases, with 11 bases between them. CDR3 size: 16 residues. The CDR3 is CASSPPPGEANYGYTF. In nucleotides, the CDR3 is TGTGCCAGCTCACCACCGCCCGGGGAGGCTAACTATGGCTACACCTTC.

This chain joins TRBV9 and TRBJ2-3; maybe TRBD2 (6 bases). V lost 4 bases to trimming and J lost 2 bases, with 11 bases between them. Germline CDR1 and CDR2: SGDLS and YYNGEE. The CDR3 runs to 14 residues. The CDR3: CASSRDSATDTQYF. The CDR3 DNA reads TGTGCCAGCAGCAGGGACTCGGCCACAGATACGCAGTATTTT.

CDR3 bases: TGTGCCAGCAGCTTATCACAGATGAACACTGAAGCTTTCTTT. This gives the protein CASSLSQMNTEAFF. J is TRBJ1-1 and V is TRBV7-9; no clear D gene. Germline CDR1 is SEHNR and CDR2 is FQNEAQ (reference sequence). Trimming took off 2 bases at V and 0 bases at J, with 7 bases between the two ends. The CDR3 sequence is 14 residues long. Variable domain in full (rest from reference TRBV7-9 and TRBJ1-1): DTGVSQNPRHKITKRGQNVTFRCDPISEHNRLYWYRQTLGQGPEFLTYFQNEAQLEKSRLLSDRFSAERPKGSFSTLEIQRTEQGDSAMYLCASSLSQMNTEAFFGQGTRLTVV.

The CDR3 DNA reads TGTGCCTGGGCGACAGGGGGCTCTCGAGGAAAACTGTTTTTT. Protein product: CAWATGGSRGKLFF. The V gene is TRBV30, the J gene TRBJ1-4; 10 positions agree with TRBD1. With 5 bases clipped from V and 10 bases from J, the junction kept 10 bases outside the gene matches. From germline, CDR1 is GTSNPN and CDR2 SVGIG (reference sequence). The CDR3 is made up of 14 amino acids.

The genes are TRBV30 and TRBJ1-5; 10 positions match TRBD1. V lost 7 bases to trimming and J lost 6 bases; unmatched junction nucleotides: 12. The CDR3 runs 15 residues. Germline V gene lookup returns CDR1 GTSNPN and CDR2 SVGIG (reference sequence). CDR3 coding DNA: TGTGCCTTTAACCGGGACAGGGGAGACGGTCAGCCCCAGCATTTT. Protein sequence: CAFNRDRGDGQPQHF.

The chain is built from TRBV4-2 and TRBJ2-3; 9 bases agree with TRBD2. There are 17 residues in the CDR3. J gave up 2 bases and V 1 base, and 7 bases lay outside the gene matches. CDR1 LGHNA and CDR2 YNFKEQ come from the germline V gene. The CDR3 DNA follows: TGTGCCAGCAGCCAAGCCCAACTAGCGGGCCTCACAGATACGCAGTATTTT. Its translation: CASSQAQLAGLTDTQYF.

Written as DNA, the CDR3 is TGTGCCAGCAGTTACTTGGGGGCCGAGTTAGCTTTCTTT. Amino acids: CASSYLGAELAFF. The chain employs TRBV6-5 and TRBJ1-1, with D tentatively TRBD1 (6 bases). V lost 1 base and J lost 10, with 13 bases in between. This CDR3 spans 13 amino acids. CDR1 is MNHEY, CDR2 SVGAGI, per germline.

The chain employs TRBV7-8 and TRBJ2-1; 13 positions agree with TRBD2. The CDR3 contains 16 residues. The germline V gene has CDR1 SGHVS and CDR2 FQNEAQ. V lost 1 base and J lost 9; bases outside the gene matches: 6. The CDR3 loop is CASSLGTSGRSGEQFF. CDR3 DNA sequence: TGTGCCAGCAGCTTAGGGACTAGCGGGAGATCTGGTGAGCAGTTCTTC.

The DNA of the CDR3 is TGTGCCAGCAGTTATAACCTCGATCGGGTCGGTGAAGCTTTCTTT. It is translated as CASSYNLDRVGEAFF. This rearrangement joins TRBV5-5 to TRBJ1-1; D not resolved. Germline lookup yields CDR1 SGHKS and CDR2 YYEKEE (reference sequence). The V and J ends lost 5 bases and 7 bases respectively, with 21 bases between them. The length of the CDR3 is 15 residues.

The chain carries TRBV5-8 and TRBJ2-1; D ambiguous. The CDR3 loop spans 15 amino acids. The germline V gene encodes CDR1 SGHTS and CDR2 YDEGEE. V was cut by 8 bases and J by 5 bases, with 20 bases left in between. In DNA, the CDR3 is TGTGCCAGTCTCACTCGGGTTATTAGCAACAATGAGCAGTTCTTC. Its translation is CASLTRVISNNEQFF. The full variable domain, with the rest looked up from reference TRBV5-8 and TRBJ2-1, is EAGVTQSPTHLIKTRGQQATLRCSPISGHTSVYWYQQALGLGLQFLLWYDEGEERNRGNFPPRFSGRQFPNYSSELNVNALELEDSALYLCASLTRVISNNEQFFGPGTRLTVL.

Remarks on this clone: The same CDR3 arises from other DNA sequences in this sample as well. This rearrangement joins TRBV7-9 to TRBJ1-3; D call uncertain. V was shortened by 0 bases and J by 4 bases, with 4 bases between the two germline ends. CDR3 length: 13 residues. Germline V CDR1 and CDR2: SEHNR, FQNEAQ (reference sequence). CDR3 in amino acids: CASSLAQGNTIYF. The CDR3 DNA reads TGTGCCAGCAGCTTAGCGCAGGGAAACACCATATATTTT.

The V gene is TRBV27, the J gene TRBJ1-2; 7 bases map to TRBD1. CDR1 and CDR2 (germline): MNHEY, SMNVEV (reference sequence). This CDR3 has 16 residues. V lost 3 bases, J lost 1 base, and 8 bases stayed unmatched. The CDR3 bases are TGTGCCAGCAGTTTTAAGTGGGACAGAATTAACTATGGCTACACCTTC. It yields the protein CASSFKWDRINYGYTF.

The genes are TRBV29-1 and TRBJ2-1; D not resolved. CDR3 length equals 13 residues. Germline V lookup: CDR1 SQVTM, CDR2 ANQGSEA. Trimming stripped 7 bases from V and 8 bases from J, with 18 bases between. In nucleotides, the CDR3 is TGCAGCGAATGGGCTCTCACTGGCGATGAGCAGTTCTTC. It translates to CSEWALTGDEQFF.

The chain has TRBV27 and TRBJ1-1; 10 bases map to TRBD1. Germline assignment: CDR1 MNHEY and CDR2 SMNVEV (reference sequence). Trimming removed 7 bases from V and 4 bases from J; junction bases left unmatched: 12. The CDR3 contains 16 residues. The CDR3 sequence is CASIGGPGQGSTEAFF. The CDR3 nucleotides are TGTGCCAGCATCGGAGGTCCGGGACAGGGGAGCACTGAAGCTTTCTTT.

The V call is TRBV7-2, the J call TRBJ1-5; D gene unclear. With 0 bases removed from V and 0 bases from J, the gap between germline ends came to 12 bases. Germline CDR1 and CDR2: SGHTA and FQGNSA. The CDR3 is 17 residues long. The CDR3, as DNA: TGTGCCAGCAGCTTAGCGGCCACAGCAAATAGCAATCAGCCCCAGCATTTT. Encoded protein: CASSLAATANSNQPQHF. Based on the CDR3 plus reference TRBV7-2 and TRBJ1-5, the full variable domain is GAGVSQSPSNKVTEKGKDVELRCDPISGHTALYWYRQSLGQGLEFLIYFQGNSAPDKSGLPSDRFSAERTGGSVSTLTIQRTQQEDSAVYLCASSLAATANSNQPQHFGDGTRLSIL.

There are a few counts of this clone. This sequence joins TRBV7-9 and TRBJ1-6, with 11 bases that match TRBD1. The V gene's germline CDR1 is SEHNR and CDR2 FQNEAQ (reference sequence). This CDR3 comprises 17 residues. With 5 bases clipped from V and 1 base from J, the junction kept 4 bases outside the gene matches. This chain's CDR3 is CASSADRGHSYNSPLHF. The CDR3 bases are TGTGCCAGCAGCGCGGACAGGGGGCATTCCTATAATTCACCCCTCCACTTT.

The chain couples TRBV7-2 to TRBJ2-1; 8 bases line up with TRBD2. The trim removed 5 bases at V and 0 bases at J, leaving 6 bases unmatched. This CDR3 region has 16 residues. In germline, CDR1 is SGHTA, CDR2 FQGNSA. The CDR3 DNA sequence: TGTGCCAGCAGCACACAAAGCGGGAGCTCCTACAATGAGCAGTTCTTC. Amino acids: CASSTQSGSSYNEQFF. Full variable domain (remainder filled in from reference TRBV7-2 and TRBJ2-1): GAGVSQSPSNKVTEKGKDVELRCDPISGHTALYWYRQSLGQGLEFLIYFQGNSAPDKSGLPSDRFSAERTGGSVSTLTIQRTQQEDSAVYLCASSTQSGSSYNEQFFGPGTRLTVL.

This chain connects TRBV7-7 to TRBJ2-5; 7 nucleotides align to TRBD1. Germline V gives CDR1 SSHAT, CDR2 FNYEAQ (reference sequence). J lost 1 base, V lost 4 bases, and 6 bases had no gene match. This CDR3 has 15 amino acids. CDR3 sequence: CASSSGGVSQETQYF. In DNA, the CDR3 is TGTGCCAGCAGCTCAGGGGGAGTTAGCCAAGAGACCCAGTACTTC. The full variable domain, completed using reference TRBV7-7 and TRBJ2-5, is GAGVSQSPRYKVTKRGQDVTLRCDPISSHATLYWYQQALGQGPEFLTYFNYEAQPDKSGLPSDRFSAERPEGSISTLTIQRTEQRDSAMYRCASSSGGVSQETQYFGPGTRLLVL.

The CDR3 region is CASRPGQGYGLQYF. The CDR3 nucleotides read TGTGCCAGTAGGCCCGGACAGGGCTATGGTCTACAGTACTTC. The chain couples TRBV19 to TRBJ2-7; 8 positions match TRBD1. V lost 6 bases and J lost 10; bases outside the gene matches: 14. Germline V CDR1 and CDR2: LNHDA, SQIVND (reference sequence). The CDR3 consists of 14 residues.

This chain connects TRBV10-2 to TRBJ2-5, with TRBD1 matching over 7 bases. The germline V gene encodes CDR1 WSHSY and CDR2 SAAADI. The CDR3 loop spans 14 amino acids. J lost 5 bases, V lost 6 bases, and 9 bases had no gene match. CDR3 sequence reads: CASRIQGSGETQYF. CDR3 in DNA: TGCGCCAGCAGGATACAGGGGTCAGGGGAGACCCAGTACTTC.

V usage is TRBV3-1 (or the pseudogene TRBV3-2) and J usage is TRBJ2-5, with unresolved D. The CDR3 loop spans 13 amino acids. The V gene's germline CDR1 is LGHDT and CDR2 YNNKEL (reference sequence). V lost 8 bases and J lost 2, with 12 bases in between. The CDR3 reads CASGSRGQETQYF. CDR3 DNA sequence: TGTGCCAGCGGTAGCCGTGGGCAAGAGACCCAGTACTTC.

The J gene is TRBJ1-6, the V gene TRBV30; possible D gene TRBD1, 5 bases. The CDR3 runs to 17 residues. V was trimmed by 7 bases and J by 0 bases, leaving 19 bases between them. CDR1 and CDR2 from the germline V gene are GTSNPN and SVGIG (reference sequence). The CDR3 protein is CASGLSYESSYNSPLHF. The CDR3 bases are TGTGCCTCGGGACTTTCATACGAGAGCTCCTATAATTCACCCCTCCACTTT.

The chain carries TRBV27 and TRBJ2-7; 7 bases line up with TRBD1. The CDR3 sequence is 13 residues long. V was clipped by 6 bases and J by 6 bases; unmatched bases: 8. CDR1 is MNHEY, CDR2 SMNVEV, per germline (reference sequence). CDR3 sequence (DNA): TGTGCCAGCAGCCCCCTCAGGGGGAGCGAGCAGTACTTC. The encoded protein is CASSPLRGSEQYF.

V gene TRBV11-2 combines with J gene TRBJ2-1, with TRBD2 matching 15 bases. The CDR3 has 15 residues. The V gene end was trimmed by 4 bases and the J gene end by 10 bases; junction bases not matched to a gene: 5. Germline V gene sequence: CDR1 SGHAT, CDR2 FQNNGV. CDR3 protein: CASSSGLAGGREQFF. CDR3 nucleotides: TGTGCCAGCAGCTCTGGACTAGCGGGAGGGCGCGAGCAGTTCTTC.

CDR3 protein: CASSPGQGRGYTF. The DNA for the CDR3 is TGTGCCAGCAGCCCCGGACAGGGCCGGGGCTACACCTTC. The chain joins TRBV7-9 to TRBJ1-2; TRBD1 agrees at 8 bases. Germline CDR1 SEHNR, CDR2 FQNEAQ (reference sequence). The J segment lost 8 bases and the V segment lost 5 bases, leaving 7 bases of the junction unmatched. The CDR3 contains 13 residues.